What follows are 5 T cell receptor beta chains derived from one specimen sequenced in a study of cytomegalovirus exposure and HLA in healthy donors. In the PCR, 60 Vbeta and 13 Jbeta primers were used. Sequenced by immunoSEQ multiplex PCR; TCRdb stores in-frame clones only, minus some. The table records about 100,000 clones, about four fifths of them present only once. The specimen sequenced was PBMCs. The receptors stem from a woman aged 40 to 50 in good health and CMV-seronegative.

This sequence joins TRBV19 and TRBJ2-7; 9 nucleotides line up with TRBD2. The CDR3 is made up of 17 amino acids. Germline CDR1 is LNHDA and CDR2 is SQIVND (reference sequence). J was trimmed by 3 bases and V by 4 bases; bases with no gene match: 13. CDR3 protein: CASSTRSPTSGLYEQYF. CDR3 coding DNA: TGTGCCAGTAGTACCAGGTCACCTACTAGCGGGCTCTACGAGCAGTACTTC.

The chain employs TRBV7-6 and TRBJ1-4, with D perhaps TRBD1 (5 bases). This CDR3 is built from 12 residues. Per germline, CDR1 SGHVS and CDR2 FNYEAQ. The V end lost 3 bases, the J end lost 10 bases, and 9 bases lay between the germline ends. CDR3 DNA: TGTGCCAGCAGCTTGGCCGGGGGAAAACTGTTTTTT. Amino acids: CASSLAGGKLFF.

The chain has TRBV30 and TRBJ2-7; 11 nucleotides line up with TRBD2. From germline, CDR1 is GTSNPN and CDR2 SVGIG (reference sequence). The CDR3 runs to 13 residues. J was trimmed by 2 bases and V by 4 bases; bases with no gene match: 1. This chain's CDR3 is CAWMTSGAYEQYF. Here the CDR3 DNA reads TGTGCCTGGATGACTAGCGGGGCCTACGAGCAGTACTTC.

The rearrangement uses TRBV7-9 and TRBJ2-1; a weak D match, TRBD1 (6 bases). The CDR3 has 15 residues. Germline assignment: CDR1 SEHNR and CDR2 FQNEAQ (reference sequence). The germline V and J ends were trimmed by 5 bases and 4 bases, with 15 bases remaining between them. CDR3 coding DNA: TGTGCCAGCAGCGAGGCGGACAGACAATACAATGAGCAGTTCTTC. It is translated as CASSEADRQYNEQFF.

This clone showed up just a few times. The CDR3 bases are TGTGCCAGCAGTGAGGGGGAGGGTTCACCCCTCCACTTT. Translation gives CASSEGEGSPLHF. The rearrangement joins TRBV6-4 to TRBJ1-6; the D gene is possibly TRBD1 (5 bases). Trimming cost V 3 bases and J 9 bases, with 9 bases left between them. The CDR3 is made up of 13 amino acids. Germline V CDR1 and CDR2: MRHNA, SNTAGT.